Included here is one T cell receptor (beta chain) sequence, with context. Its antigen remains undetermined. The input lacks base qualities; no much larger clone sits a single base away. The entry originates in a study of cytomegalovirus exposure and HLA in healthy donors (dated by TCRdb to the late 2010s). Study-wide context: According to an earlier analysis of several hundred of the donors, 150 million to 200 million T cells yielded over 100 million unique TCR beta sequences and approximately 280 Gb of sequence data. An early release that covered more than 550 HLA-typed donors contained approximately 290 gigabases of sequencing data and approximately 85 million unique TCR sequences. Of the 350 to 450 genotyped donors, 75% to 85% were placed in the genetic ancestry cluster associated with self-reported Caucasian donors. The study aimed to test whether signatures of past pathogen exposure could be identified by cataloging public T cell receptors. The study used immunosequencing to profile the T cell repertoires of 670 or so subjects and linked those repertoires to cytomegalovirus serostatus. In addition to the first cohort of 666 subjects, a separate validation cohort of 120 different subjects was used. To predict cytomegalovirus infection status, the study brought together high-throughput TCR immunosequencing, statistical association of individual TCRs with disease status, and machine learning. A later analysis re-analyzed previously published TCR beta repertoires from 600 to 850 donors and added high-resolution HLA genotyping to study TCR occurrence patterns. In the later analysis, no new phenotypic data were used to find candidate immune exposures; instead, reliance was placed on TCR beta sequences and their occurrence across donors. An earlier analysis of 587 of the donors used high-throughput TCR beta sequencing to judge whether each TCR beta V gene segment behaved as functional or pseudogenic. Donor age, sex, ethnicity and CMV serostatus were compiled alongside the repertoire data. Genome-wide SNP genotypes for about three fifths of the roughly 670 donors were used in a later genetic analysis, which treated that subset as a discovery cohort. Every discovery cohort repertoire had been produced on one sequencing platform. Both class I and class II loci were covered by HLA typing, at four-digit resolution. The number of typed donors differed by locus: about 620-630 for A, B, C, DRB1 and DQB1; 500 to 550 for DQA1; around 580 for DPA1; and about 450 for DPB1. A few DR-DQ haplotypes were treated as single units for association and clustering because of strong linkage in the cohort. Across about 370 genotyped donors of the cohort, an average of roughly 230,000 unique TCR beta nucleotide sequences per donor were sequenced, and roughly 18% of those sequences were non-productive.

The CDR1 and CDR2 encoded by the germline V gene (reference sequence) are LNHNV and YYDKDF. V is pared back by 1 base and J by 7 bases, with 7 bases lying between the germline termini. The CDR3 has 13 amino acids, counting the end cysteine and phenylalanine. The DNA shown is the 39-base CDR3, in frame from base 1. Receptors were amplified or captured by the immunoSEQ multiplex PCR assay. The multiplex PCR relied on a mix of 60 forward primers for TCR Vbeta segments and 13 reverse primers for TCR Jbeta segments. A multiplex PCR assay on genomic DNA amplified the CDR3 region of rearranged TCR beta genes. The amplified TCR beta libraries were sequenced on the Illumina HiSeq System as 87-base-pair reads. The authors' analysis ran thus. Across the 500 to 700 repertoires, a later analysis counted 80 million or so unique TCR beta chains, around 11 million of which were shared by at least two donors. A nearest-neighbor algorithm error-corrected the raw reads and collapsed the reads into unique sequences, merging closely related sequences to remove PCR and sequencing errors. V, D and J gene segments were assigned by aligning CDR3 sequences to IMGT reference sequences. For a sequence to be retained, a match of at least six nucleotides to both a V gene segment and a J gene segment was required. A rearrangement was called productive if the CDR3 had no stop codons and remained in frame with V and J, and every other rearrangement was called non-productive. Following IMGT convention, CDR3 was defined as the stretch from the second conserved V-encoded cysteine to the conserved J-encoded phenylalanine. In an earlier analysis of approximately 500 of the donors, sequences lacking an unambiguous match to a single V gene segment were excluded. In an earlier analysis of some 590 of the donors, V segments were called functional above 56.7% productive rearrangements and were called segregating when the between-donor standard deviation exceeded 5%. A statistical classification framework was built to diagnose cytomegalovirus status from the catalog of TCR beta chain sequences. In a later analysis, TCR nucleotide sequences were compared against IMGT/GENE-DB human TR gene sequences so that V and J genes could be assigned. Using the TCRdist pipeline, a later analysis assigned CDR3 sequences along with most-parsimonious VDJ recombination scenarios. A later analysis defined each TCR beta chain by its CDR3 amino acid sequence plus V-gene family, and excluded reads lacking a unique V-gene family. To address suspected cross-contamination and a sequencing artifact, a later analysis removed over 500 highly shared, low-generation-probability nucleotide sequences. In a later analysis, a clonal expansion index was calculated for each public chain from normalized within-repertoire ranks of inferred template counts. In a later analysis, generation probabilities were computed with a VDJ recombination model fitted to out-of-frame rearrangements, and the resulting probabilities were checked against IGoR. A later analysis scored TCR-TCR, TCR-HLA and TCR-CMV co-occurrence with hypergeometric tests, applying a repertoire-size bias correction to TCR pairs. A later analysis estimated false discovery rates by permuting HLA or CMV assignments 20 times. In a later analysis, co-occurring TCRs were grouped using DBSCAN, and TCRdist sequence similarity was added for clustering within HLA-allele-positive subsets. Repertoires with fewer than 30,000 or more than 120,000 public chains were left out of co-occurrence clustering, as were a few repertoires with anomalous nucleotide sharing. As stored in TCRdb, this immuneACCESS dataset retains in-frame rearrangements with V and J assigned. A fraction of the clones does not appear; measured against another copy, unresolved V genes explain less than half of the discrepancy, and the remainder lacks a known reason. The DNA was the basis for D and trimming; V, J and clone size are from that table. The sample includes approximately 150,000 clones, with approximately 76% observed a single time. Approximately 1.3% of the sample goes to the ten largest clones.

In total, about 650 healthy bone marrow donors made up the cohort. At the time of sampling, all cohort members were nominally healthy, though unrecorded immune exposures were likely present. The donor tested CMV seronegative, placing the donor among the 350 or so seronegative members of the cohort. Each donor provided a peripheral blood sample, and peripheral blood mononuclear cells were used for TCR beta sequencing. The Qiagen DNeasy Blood Extraction Kit was used to extract genomic DNA from the blood cell samples. Study-wide findings and limitations: V-gene and J-gene trimming of TCR beta chains was associated with a missense DCLRE1C variant in a later genetic analysis, and the association was replicated in an independent cohort. In a later analysis, HLA-associated TCR beta chains showed more clonal expansion and lower generation probabilities than non-associated chains that were equally common. A few of the identified cytomegalovirus-associated TCR beta chains were confirmed in vitro to be specific for cytomegalovirus antigens. Correlated functional status among segregating V segments might be attributable to linkage disequilibrium, but an unknown experimental factor could not be ruled out. Across donors, most TCR sequences were observed very rarely, whereas some public TCRs were present in many individuals. According to a later analysis, parvovirus B19, influenza, CMV and Epstein-Barr virus appeared linked to several top co-occurrence clusters. Immune exposure information for the cohort was limited to CMV serostatus. In the study, about 150 TCR beta chains were listed as associated with cytomegalovirus. Because the 87-base-pair reads could not distinguish some IMGT-functional V segments, including TRBV6-2 and TRBV6-3, those segments were excluded. A further reported finding was that TCR beta sequences accurately predicted the HLA-A and HLA-B alleles for most subjects in the first cohort. Assigning TCR associations to individual alleles was difficult when HLA alleles, especially DR and DQ, strongly co-occurred. Presence/absence analyses assumed roughly uniform sequencing depth across donors, an assumption that may not hold. In a later genetic analysis, fewer N-insertions in productive TCRs were reported among donors in an Asian-associated ancestry cluster than the roughly 700-donor mean. Most CMV-associated TCR beta chains appeared to be HLA-restricted in a later analysis, and the HLA associations seemed to be driven largely by CMV exposure. A cluster of highly shared sequence variants was judged likely to be a technical artifact of the sequencing pipeline. It was suggested by the authors that the approach could potentially be generalized to other disease states and immunological phenotypes. Because counts were too low, seventeen rarely observed V segments, including chromosome 9 orphons, were excluded from the earlier analysis of several hundred of the donors. At a false discovery rate of 0.05, a later analysis linked around 17,000 TCR beta sequences to specific HLA alleles. In both the original and validation cohorts, the classifier was reported to diagnose cytomegalovirus status with high specificity and sensitivity. In an earlier analysis of some 500 of the donors, most TCR beta V segments were observed in productive rearrangements about 87% or about 30% of the time, broadly matching IMGT annotations. The cohort was sequenced for TCR beta chains only, and without alpha or paired-chain data the features that could be detected were limited. Because some donors lacked HLA typing at each locus, the association tests relied only on the typed subset. In a later analysis, TCR association rates were found to vary across HLA loci, with the most associated TCRs seen for DRB1 alleles and the fewest for HLA-C alleles.

The receptor's source is a man aged 60 to 69 in good health and CMV-seronegative. Sequencing was done on a sample of PBMCs. The rearranged segments are TRBV15 and TRBJ2-2; the best D guess is TRBD1, with 5 bases matching. The CDR3 protein sequence reads: CATSRVGLGELFF. The base sequence is TGTGCCACCAGCAGAGTGGGGCTCGGGGAGCTGTTTTTT.